These 18 T cell receptor beta chains share one sample of origin, sequenced in a study of regulatory T cells in long-lasting Graves disease (dated by TCRdb to about 2021). This specimen's time point label, per the study, means: persistent/refractory GD, antithyroid drugs over 5 years with positive TRAb. For both TCR sequencing and RNA sequencing, RNA was extracted from PBMCs using TRIzol. The library was obtained by multiplex PCR. Sequenced using an Illumina HiSeq 4000. TCR beta libraries were built with iRepertoire HTBI primers and Arm-PCR amplification of CDR3 regions. TCRdb reprocessed the public reads (quality trimming at Q25 with fastp, clone calling with MiXCR) and kept in-frame beta chains. CDR3 protein duplicates are merged, each entry listing the most common genes and DNA. This sample is represented by some 330,000 distinct CDR3 sequences; roughly 24% of them were singletons. Around a quarter of the sample comes from the top ten.

The sequences come from peripheral blood mononuclear cells (PBMCs), collected when the disease was refractory, from a patient treated with antithyroid drugs. The receptors derive from a woman aged 40 to 49 with Graves disease. Donor details come from another sample of the same person, matched by shared clones.

This clonotype was counted only a few times. The V and J genes are TRBV11-1 and TRBJ2-1; D ambiguous. V was pared by 3 bases and J by 6 bases, with 15 bases between. The germline gives CDR1 SGHAT, CDR2 FQDESV (reference sequence). There are 15 residues in the CDR3. The CDR3 reads CASSFLRGSGNEQFF. As DNA, the CDR3 is TGTGCCAGCAGCTTCTTACGAGGATCTGGCAATGAGCAGTTCTTC.

This clonotype was seen repeatedly, ten times or more. The chain joins TRBV28 to TRBJ1-6; tentative D call: TRBD1 (5 bases). The CDR3 is 15 residues long. Germline V gene lookup returns CDR1 MDHEN and CDR2 SYDVKM. Trimming removed 3 bases from V and 9 bases from J, with 15 bases in between. CDR3 sequence reads: CASSFSPGLGSPLHF. The CDR3 nucleotides read TGTGCCAGCAGTTTTTCCCCAGGGTTAGGTTCACCCCTCCACTTT.

This clonotype was detected many times. The chain is built from TRBV28 and TRBJ1-1, with D possibly being TRBD1 (6 bases). The CDR3 spans 16 residues. Germline CDR1 and CDR2: MDHEN and SYDVKM. V was trimmed by 7 bases and J by 5 bases, leaving 23 bases between them. In DNA, the CDR3 is TGTGCCAGCACCGTCGACAGGTGGGGGGTTGGGACTGAAGCTTTCTTT. Protein: CASTVDRWGVGTEAFF.

The J gene is TRBJ2-7, the V gene TRBV10-3; 11 nucleotides match TRBD2. Germline trimming cut 6 bases from V and 0 bases from J; bases unmatched to any gene: 7. CDR3 length equals 16 residues. Germline V gives CDR1 ENHRY, CDR2 SYGVKD. The CDR3 DNA is TGTGCCATCAGATTTACTAGCGGGGGTTCCTCCTACGAGCAGTACTTC. Amino acids: CAIRFTSGGSSYEQYF.

This clonotype was seen a handful of times. The rearrangement uses TRBV6-1 and TRBJ1-1; D gene ambiguous. V was trimmed by 5 bases and J by 11 bases, leaving 18 bases between them. Germline loops: CDR1 MNHNS, CDR2 SASEGT. The CDR3 is 13 residues long. The CDR3 loop reads CASSRPKAMGAFF. CDR3 nucleotide sequence: TGTGCCAGCAGTCGACCTAAGGCCATGGGGGCTTTCTTT.

This clonotype was observed at least ten times. The CDR3 loop is CASSSGQDTEAFF. The CDR3 DNA reads as TGTGCCAGCAGTTCCGGACAGGACACTGAAGCTTTCTTT. This rearrangement joins TRBV12-3 or TRBV12-4 to TRBJ1-1, with 7 bases identical to TRBD1. V trimming: 4 bases; J trimming: 3 bases; junction bases outside the gene matches: 2. CDR3 size: 13 residues.

The rearrangement links TRBV7-2 to TRBJ2-7; 10 nucleotides agree with TRBD1. The junction had 5 bases not matched to a gene; V was cut back by 7 bases and J by 5 bases. CDR3 size: 13 residues. Germline V gene lookup returns CDR1 SGHTA and CDR2 FQGNSA. The CDR3 loop is CASNDRGLNEQYF. CDR3 in DNA: TGTGCCAGCAATGACAGGGGGCTGAACGAGCAGTACTTC.

A few counts support this clonotype. The chain employs TRBV28 and TRBJ2-2; TRBD1 aligns across 8 bases. This CDR3 region has 16 residues. V was pared by 0 bases and J by 7 bases, with 7 bases of the junction left unmatched. Germline V CDR1 and CDR2: MDHEN, SYDVKM. CDR3 nucleotide sequence: TGTGCCAGCAGTTTATGGGCAGGGGGCACGGTCGGGGAGCTGTTTTTT. This translates into CASSLWAGGTVGELFF.

The CDR3 here is CSATGGGPAEAFF. In nucleotides, the CDR3 is TGCAGCGCTACGGGGGGAGGGCCCGCTGAAGCTTTCTTT. V and J are TRBV29-1 and TRBJ1-1; a weak D match, TRBD1 (5 bases). The V gene's germline CDR1 is SQVTM and CDR2 ANQGSEA. The CDR3 is 13 amino acids. V was cut by 7 bases and J by 6 bases, with 18 bases left in between.

In its sample, this clonotype was seen a few times. A far larger clone is only one base removed, so a read error is likely. The chain couples TRBV27 to TRBJ2-4, with D perhaps matching TRBD2 (5 bases). Germline loops: CDR1 MNHEY, CDR2 SMNVEV (reference sequence). The CDR3 is made up of 15 amino acids. The CDR3 nucleotides are TGTGCCAGCAGTTTAGGCGGGTGGAATCTAAACGTTCAGTACTTC. The encoded protein is CASSLGGWNLNVQYF.

This clonotype was seen ten or more times. The chain has TRBV28 and TRBJ2-7, with D perhaps matching TRBD1 (6 bases). This CDR3 contains 14 residues. Germline V gene data show CDR1 as MDHEN and CDR2 as SYDVKM. Trimming removed 6 bases at V and 6 bases at J, with 18 bases between. This chain's CDR3 is CASRTHYREIEQYF. The CDR3 bases are TGTGCCAGCAGAACACATTACAGGGAAATCGAGCAGTACTTC.

In its sample, this clonotype was seen many times. V is TRBV20-1 and J is TRBJ1-5; D is possibly TRBD1 (5 bases). The CDR3 totals 15 residues. V was trimmed by 2 bases and J by 0 bases, leaving 11 bases between them. Looked up from germline, CDR1 is DFQATT and CDR2 is SNEGSKA (reference sequence). The chain's CDR3 is CSARSGEYSNQPQHF. The CDR3, as DNA: TGCAGTGCTAGATCGGGGGAATATAGCAATCAGCCCCAGCATTTT.

This clonotype was detected many times. The chain has TRBV10-1 and TRBJ2-4; no firm D call. V was trimmed by 3 bases and J by 8 bases, leaving 14 bases between them. Germline V CDR1 and CDR2: WNHNN, SYGVQD (reference sequence). CDR3 length equals 14 residues. This CDR3 reads CASSDHQSWDIQYF. The CDR3 DNA reads TGCGCCAGCAGTGACCATCAAAGTTGGGACATTCAGTACTTC.

This clonotype was seen repeatedly, ten times or more. The V and J genes are TRBV20-1 and TRBJ2-7, with 8 bases lining up with TRBD1. This CDR3 is built from 15 residues. Germline values: CDR1 DFQATT, CDR2 SNEGSKA (reference sequence). J was trimmed by 7 bases and V by 6 bases; bases with no gene match: 17. The CDR3 spells CSAKRGQVNTGEQYF. DNA of the CDR3: TGCAGTGCCAAACGGGGACAGGTCAACACGGGGGAGCAGTACTTC.

There are many counts of this clonotype. The V and J genes are TRBV28 and TRBJ1-5, with TRBD1 matching over 8 bases. There are 14 residues in the CDR3. V was clipped by 7 bases and J by 5 bases; unmatched bases: 7. Germline V gene lookup returns CDR1 MDHEN and CDR2 SYDVKM. In nucleotides, the CDR3 is TGTGCCAGCACCCCGACAGGGGCGCATCAGCCCCAGCATTTT. Its translation is CASTPTGAHQPQHF.

This clonotype was recorded at least ten times. V gene TRBV27 combines with J gene TRBJ2-2; 7 bases fit TRBD1. The V gene's germline CDR1 is MNHEY and CDR2 SMNVEV (reference sequence). The V and J ends lost 4 bases and 2 bases, in that order; junction bases with no gene match: 4. The length of the CDR3 is 15 residues. The CDR3: CASSSGTENTGELFF. The CDR3 DNA reads as TGTGCCAGCAGTTCCGGGACAGAAAACACCGGGGAGCTGTTTTTT.

At least ten counts were recorded for this clonotype. The chain links TRBV28 to TRBJ1-2; D may be TRBD1 (6 bases). V lost 2 bases, J lost 3 bases, and 13 bases lay in between. The CDR3 is 15 amino acids. CDR1 MDHEN and CDR2 SYDVKM come from the germline V gene. Here the CDR3 reads CASSLDQGPHYGYTF. The CDR3 nucleotides read TGTGCCAGCAGTTTAGATCAGGGGCCACACTATGGCTACACCTTC.

The J gene is TRBJ1-5, the V gene TRBV20-1, with D maybe TRBD1 (5 bases). There are 13 residues in the CDR3. The V gene's germline CDR1 is DFQATT and CDR2 SNEGSKA (reference sequence). V was shortened by 7 bases and J by 1 base, with 11 bases between the two germline ends. CDR3 DNA: TGCAGTGGAGGGCAGGGAAGCAATCAGCCCCAGCATTTT. As protein: CSGGQGSNQPQHF.